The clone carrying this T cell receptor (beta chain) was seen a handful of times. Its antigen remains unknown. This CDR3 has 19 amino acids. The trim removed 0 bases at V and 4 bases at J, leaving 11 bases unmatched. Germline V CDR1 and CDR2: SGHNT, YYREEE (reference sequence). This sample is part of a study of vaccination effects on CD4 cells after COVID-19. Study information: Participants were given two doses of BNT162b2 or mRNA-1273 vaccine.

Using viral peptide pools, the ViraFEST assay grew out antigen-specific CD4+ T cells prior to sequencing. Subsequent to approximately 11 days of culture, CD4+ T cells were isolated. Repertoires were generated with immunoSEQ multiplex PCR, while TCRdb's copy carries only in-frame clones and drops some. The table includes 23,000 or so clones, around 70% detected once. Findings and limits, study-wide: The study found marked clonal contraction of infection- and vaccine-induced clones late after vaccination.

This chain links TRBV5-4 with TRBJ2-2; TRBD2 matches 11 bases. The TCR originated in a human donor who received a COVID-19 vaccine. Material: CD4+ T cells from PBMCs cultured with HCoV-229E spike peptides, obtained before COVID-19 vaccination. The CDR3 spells CASSLAGLAGGRRTGELFF. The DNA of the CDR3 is TGTGCCAGCAGCTTGGCCGGGTTAGCGGGGGGGCGTCGCACCGGGGAGCTGTTTTTT.